The T cell receptor (beta chain) described here comes from a study of blood T cell repertoires in COVID-19. Germline V gene data show CDR1 as LNHNV and CDR2 as YYDKDF (reference sequence). The CDR3 is 19 amino acids. V shed 0 bases and J 4 bases; nucleotides not matched to a gene: 13. Original analysis: Amplification with reference gene primers provided the estimates of nucleated cell counts. Assay used: immunoSEQ multiplex PCR; TCRdb lists only in-frame clones, some missing. D and trimming come from the DNA, and the V and J calls and clone size come from that table. The profile shows some 180,000 clones, roughly three quarters of them singletons.

This rearrangement joins TRBV15 to TRBJ2-7, with TRBD2 matching over 12 bases. The receptor was derived from a woman aged 45-60 years with active or convalescent COVID-19. Source material: peripheral blood. The CDR3 DNA reads as TGTGCCACCAGCAGAGATCGACTAGCGGGAGATCGGCGGGCGTACGAGCAGTACTTC. Protein sequence: CATSRDRLAGDRRAYEQYF.